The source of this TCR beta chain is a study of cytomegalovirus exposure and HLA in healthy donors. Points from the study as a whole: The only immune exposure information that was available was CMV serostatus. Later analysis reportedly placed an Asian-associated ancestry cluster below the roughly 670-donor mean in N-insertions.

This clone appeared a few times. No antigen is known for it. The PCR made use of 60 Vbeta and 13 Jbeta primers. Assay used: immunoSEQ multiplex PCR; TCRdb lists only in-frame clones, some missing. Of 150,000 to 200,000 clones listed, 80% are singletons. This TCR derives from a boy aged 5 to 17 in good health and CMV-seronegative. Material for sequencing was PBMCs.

In DNA, the CDR3 is TGTGCCAGCAGCTTGACCGACAGCGCCTCTAACTATGGCTACACCTTC. Translated: CASSLTDSASNYGYTF. This rearrangement joins TRBV5-8 to TRBJ1-2, with D possibly TRBD1 on 5 matching bases. This CDR3 is 16 amino acids long. Deletions cut 1 base from V and 0 bases from J, with 13 bases between. Germline V gene lookup returns CDR1 SGHTS and CDR2 YDEGEE.